This note documents a single T cell receptor (beta chain) sequence. What it binds is unknown. The sample originates from a study of cytomegalovirus exposure and HLA in healthy donors. Whole-study findings and limits: CMV antigen specificity was confirmed in vitro for three CMV-associated chains. Many donors carried some public TCRs, although rarity characterized most TCR sequences.

Clones were read by immunoSEQ multiplex PCR, and TCRdb kept only the in-frame ones, dropping some. The sample lists some 290,000 clones; approximately 85% were seen once. Germline V gene data show CDR1 as MNHEY and CDR2 as SMNVEV (reference sequence). Unmatched junction bases numbered 2, after V lost 4 bases and J lost 0 bases. There are 14 residues in the CDR3. Specimen: PBMCs. The source is a man aged 25-45 years in good health and CMV-seronegative. The V and J genes are TRBV27 and TRBJ2-7, with TRBD1 matching 8 bases. The CDR3, as DNA: TGTGCCAGCAGTTGGGACAGGAGCTCCTACGAGCAGTACTTC. Its protein product is CASSWDRSSYEQYF.